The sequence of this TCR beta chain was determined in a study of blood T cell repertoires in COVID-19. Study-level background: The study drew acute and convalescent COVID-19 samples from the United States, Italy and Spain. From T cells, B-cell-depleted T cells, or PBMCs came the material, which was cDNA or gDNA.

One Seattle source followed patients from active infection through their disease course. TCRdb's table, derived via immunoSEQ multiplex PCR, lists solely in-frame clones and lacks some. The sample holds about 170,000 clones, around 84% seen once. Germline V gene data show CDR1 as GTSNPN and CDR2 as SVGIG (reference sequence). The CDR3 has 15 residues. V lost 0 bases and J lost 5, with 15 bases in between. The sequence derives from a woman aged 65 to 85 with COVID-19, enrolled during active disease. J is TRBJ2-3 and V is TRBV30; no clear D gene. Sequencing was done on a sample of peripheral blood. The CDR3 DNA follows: TGTGCCTGGAGTGTACTTAATAGTTTGGTAGATACGCAGTATTTT. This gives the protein CAWSVLNSLVDTQYF.